The 22 T cell receptor beta chains below all came from one sample that was sequenced in a study of neurological immune-mediated disorders. MiXCR, run by TCRdb on the 5' RACE reads, gives a single entry per CDR3 protein. The sample contains about 46,000 distinct CDR3 sequences, about 1.8% of which appear only once. Material: PBMCs. The source of these receptors is a woman aged 40-49 years with multiple sclerosis.

This clonotype occurred many times. A much larger clone differs by one base, so this may be a read error. This rearrangement joins TRBV5-1 to TRBJ1-1, with a tentative D call TRBD1 (6 bases). Trimming removed 0 bases at V and 1 base at J, with 7 bases between. The CDR3 extends over 14 amino acids. The V gene's germline CDR1 is SGHRS and CDR2 YFSETQ. CDR3 nucleotide sequence: TGCGCCAGCAGCTTGGGGACAGCGAACACTGAAGCTTTCTTT. Translating gives CASSLGTANTEAFF.

There are many counts of this clonotype. V gene TRBV7-3 combines with J gene TRBJ1-1, with D unresolved. The CDR3 is made up of 16 amino acids. V dropped 0 bases and J dropped 3 bases, with 14 bases sitting between them. CDR1 and CDR2 from the germline V gene are SGHTA and FQGTGA. DNA for the CDR3: TGTGCCAGCAGCTTAACGTCTGCGAACAGATACACTGAAGCTTTCTTT. Encoded protein: CASSLTSANRYTEAFF.

This clonotype was recorded at least ten times. This sequence joins TRBV29-1 and TRBJ2-7, with 12 bases matching TRBD1. Trimming removed 5 bases from V and 7 bases from J; junction bases left unmatched: 12. In germline, CDR1 is SQVTM, CDR2 ANQGSEA. The CDR3 totals 15 residues. The CDR3 sequence is CSVCPGQGARREQYF. In DNA, the CDR3 is TGCAGCGTTTGTCCGGGACAGGGGGCGCGACGAGAGCAGTACTTC.

This clonotype was counted ten times or more. It is unclear where the CDR3 begins or ends on the DNA, so no DNA is shown, and the CDR3 is as TCRdb lists it. The gene calls are TRBV6-5 and TRBJ1-1; the D segment call TRBD1 is taken from the table without a DNA check. The CDR3 is 15 residues long, ends included. Germline-derived CDR1 and CDR2 are MNHEY and SVGAGI. The CDR3 sequence is CASSSSGQGATEAFF.

This clonotype has at least ten counts. The chain employs TRBV9 and TRBJ1-1; no firm D call. The V gene's germline CDR1 is SGDLS and CDR2 YYNGEE. This CDR3 has 14 amino acids. The ends were cut back, 5 bases at V and 4 bases at J, with 15 bases in the middle. As DNA, the CDR3 is TGTGCCAGCAGGGTGGATCTTGTGGGCACTGAAGCTTTCTTT. Translating gives CASRVDLVGTEAFF.

This clonotype appeared many times. This chain joins TRBV7-9 and TRBJ2-1; D not resolved. Per germline, CDR1 SEHNR and CDR2 FQNEAQ (reference sequence). Trimming pared 1 base from V and 4 bases from J, leaving 8 bases between. The CDR3 has 14 residues. The CDR3 DNA sequence: TGTGCCAGCAGCTTAGTAGATATGTACAATGAGCAGTTCTTC. Its translation: CASSLVDMYNEQFF.

This clonotype was detected many times. The V call is TRBV6-2 or TRBV6-3, the J call TRBJ1-4; perhaps TRBD1 as D (6 bases). Trimming pared 5 bases from V and 6 bases from J, leaving 13 bases between. The CDR3 totals 14 residues. Germline CDR1 and CDR2: MNHEY and SVGEGT. The CDR3 spells CASSNDRTDEKLFF. In nucleotides, the CDR3 is TGTGCCAGCAGTAACGACAGGACGGATGAAAAACTGTTTTTT.

The table lists this clonotype with many counts. This chain uses TRBV12-3 or TRBV12-4 with TRBJ2-1; D might be TRBD1 (5 bases). The CDR3 extends over 14 amino acids. The ends were cut back, 7 bases at V and 0 bases at J, with 10 bases in the middle. The CDR3 region is CASKDTSSYNEQFF. The CDR3 nucleotides read TGTGCCAGCAAGGACACAAGCTCCTACAATGAGCAGTTCTTC.

The table lists this clonotype with many counts. This chain connects TRBV5-1 to TRBJ1-2; maybe TRBD1 (5 bases). The CDR3 covers 14 residues. From germline, CDR1 is SGHRS and CDR2 YFSETQ. V was shortened by 4 bases and J by 2 bases, with 12 bases between the two germline ends. The CDR3 DNA reads TGCGCCAGCAGCCTGGGGGGACTCAACTATGGCTACACCTTC. Its protein is CASSLGGLNYGYTF.

In this sample, this clonotype turned up many times. The rearrangement links TRBV6-6 to TRBJ2-5; 9 nucleotides match TRBD1. Germline lookup yields CDR1 MNHNY and CDR2 SVGAGI (reference sequence). V was clipped by 6 bases and J by 4 bases; unmatched bases: 9. The CDR3 is 15 residues long. CDR3 protein: CASSQRTGALETQYF. CDR3 bases: TGTGCCAGCAGCCAAAGGACAGGGGCTTTAGAGACCCAGTACTTC.

This clonotype was detected many times. The rearrangement joins TRBV7-3 to TRBJ2-7; 8 bases map to TRBD1. CDR3 length: 15 residues. Germline values: CDR1 SGHTA, CDR2 FQGTGA. V shed 4 bases and J 3 bases; nucleotides not matched to a gene: 8. CDR3 DNA sequence: TGTGCCAGCAGCTCGTCAGGGGGCCAAAGCTACGAGCAGTACTTC. Translation gives CASSSSGGQSYEQYF.

The sample holds many counts of this clonotype. V is TRBV5-1 and J is TRBJ2-7; D possibly corresponds to TRBD1 (6 bases). The V end lost 5 bases, the J end lost 6 bases, and 18 bases lay between the germline ends. Germline CDR1 and CDR2: SGHRS and YFSETQ. This CDR3 comprises 14 residues. The CDR3 coding sequence is TGCGCCAGCAGGTCAAAAACAGGGTTAGGCGAGCAGTACTTC. Translated, it gives CASRSKTGLGEQYF.

Many counts were recorded for this clonotype. This chain connects TRBV9 to TRBJ2-3; 8 bases are a match to TRBD2. Trimming took 4 bases from V and 6 from J; bases not matched to a gene: 16. Germline V CDR1 and CDR2: SGDLS, YYNGEE. The CDR3 sequence is 17 residues long. For the CDR3, the DNA is TGTGCCAGCAGCACCCCGGGACTAGAGAGCCGTGAGGATACGCAGTATTTT. The encoded protein is CASSTPGLESREDTQYF.

CDR3 sequence reads: CASSNAGGSYEQYF. The CDR3 DNA sequence: TGTGCCAGCAGTAATGCAGGGGGCTCCTACGAGCAGTACTTC. The chain uses TRBV12-3 or TRBV12-4 and TRBJ2-7; 7 nucleotides line up with TRBD1. V trimming: 5 bases; J trimming: 0 bases; junction bases outside the gene matches: 4. This CDR3 spans 14 amino acids.

This clonotype was detected many times. V is TRBV19 and J is TRBJ1-1, with D possibly TRBD1 on 5 matching bases. The germline V and J ends were trimmed by 7 bases and 4 bases, with 13 bases remaining between them. Germline V CDR1 and CDR2: LNHDA, SQIVND (reference sequence). This CDR3 region has 13 residues. CDR3 nucleotide sequence: TGTGCCAGTACCCCCTGGGGGGGCACTGAAGCTTTCTTT. Protein: CASTPWGGTEAFF.

The table lists this clonotype with many counts. The V and J genes are TRBV15 and TRBJ2-5; TRBD2 might be the D (7 bases). Deletions cut 7 bases from V and 3 bases from J, with 15 bases between. This CDR3 spans 14 amino acids. Germline V gives CDR1 LNHNV, CDR2 YYDKDF (reference sequence). In DNA, the CDR3 is TGTGCCACCATGCCGGGGAGGGGGAAAGAGACCCAGTACTTC. It codes for CATMPGRGKETQYF.

This clonotype was found many times. The chain is built from TRBV5-1 and TRBJ1-1; 9 bases agree with TRBD1. The germline gives CDR1 SGHRS, CDR2 YFSETQ. The V gene end was trimmed by 0 bases and the J gene end by 4 bases; junction bases not matched to a gene: 4. The CDR3 extends over 15 amino acids. This chain's CDR3 is CASSLEQGAGTEAFF. In DNA form, the CDR3 reads TGCGCCAGCAGCTTGGAACAGGGGGCAGGCACTGAAGCTTTCTTT.

This clonotype was seen at least ten times. The chain combines TRBV10-3 with TRBJ1-2; D gene ambiguous. Germline CDR1 ENHRY, CDR2 SYGVKD. The CDR3 totals 12 residues. The germline V and J ends were trimmed by 1 base and 6 bases, with 6 bases remaining between them. As DNA, the CDR3 is TGTGCCATCAGTGAGTACAGCCATGGCTACACCTTC. It translates to CAISEYSHGYTF.

This clonotype has ten or more counts. The rearrangement links TRBV6-5 to TRBJ2-2, with D possibly TRBD2 on 6 matching bases. The germline V and J ends were trimmed by 6 bases and 4 bases, with 12 bases remaining between them. Germline assignment: CDR1 MNHEY and CDR2 SVGAGI. The CDR3 loop spans 14 amino acids. Here the CDR3 reads CASRPLGGTGELFF. The CDR3 nucleotides read TGTGCCAGCAGACCCCTCGGGGGCACCGGGGAGCTGTTTTTT.

There are many counts of this clonotype. The chain joins TRBV3-1 to TRBJ2-7; D not certain. V was cut by 0 bases and J by 2 bases, with 8 bases left in between. This CDR3 has 14 amino acids. Germline CDR1 reads LGHDT; CDR2 reads YNNKEL (reference sequence). The CDR3 coding sequence is TGTGCCAGCAGCCAAGACCTCCCTCCCTACGAGCAGTACTTC. Protein product: CASSQDLPPYEQYF.

The table lists this clonotype with many counts. V is TRBV20-1 and J is TRBJ2-7; D may be TRBD1 or TRBD2 (5 bases each). Deletions cut 5 bases from V and 2 bases from J, with 16 bases between. The V gene's germline CDR1 is DFQATT and CDR2 SNEGSKA (reference sequence). This CDR3 is 14 amino acids long. The DNA of the CDR3 is TGCAGTGCTGGGGACGGGACCGCCACCTACGAGCAGTACTTC. As protein: CSAGDGTATYEQYF.

This clonotype was seen many times. The rearrangement links TRBV20-1 to TRBJ1-1; no clear D. This CDR3 spans 15 amino acids. Per the germline V gene, CDR1 is DFQATT and CDR2 is SNEGSKA (reference sequence). V shed 0 bases and J shed 3 bases, with 14 bases lying between them. The CDR3 nucleotides are TGCAGTGCTAGAGATCTGCAGGCCGTTTACACTGAAGCTTTCTTT. Translation gives CSARDLQAVYTEAFF.